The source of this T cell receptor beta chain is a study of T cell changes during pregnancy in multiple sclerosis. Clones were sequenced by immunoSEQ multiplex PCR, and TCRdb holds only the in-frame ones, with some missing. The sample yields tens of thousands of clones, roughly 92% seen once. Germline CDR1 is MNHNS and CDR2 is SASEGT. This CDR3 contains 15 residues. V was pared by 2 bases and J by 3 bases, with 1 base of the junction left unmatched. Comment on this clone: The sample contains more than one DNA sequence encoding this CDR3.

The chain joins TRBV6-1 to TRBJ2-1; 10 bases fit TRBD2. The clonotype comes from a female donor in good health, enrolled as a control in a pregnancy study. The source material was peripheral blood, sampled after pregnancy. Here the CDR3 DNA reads TGTGCCAGCAGTGAATTAGCGGGGGGCTACAATGAGCAGTTCTTC. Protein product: CASSELAGGYNEQFF.